What follows are 6 T cell receptor beta chains derived from one specimen sequenced in a study of radiotherapy plus CTLA-4 blockade in lung cancer. Sequencing used immunoSEQ multiplex PCR; TCRdb keeps in-frame clones, though not all of them. The sample includes approximately 32,000 clones, roughly 70% of them seen just once. This specimen was peripheral blood, taken from a patient treated with radiotherapy plus ipilimumab. The receptors were sampled from a human donor with non-small cell lung cancer who had stable disease on radiotherapy plus ipilimumab.

The chain carries TRBV11-2 and TRBJ2-7; 7 bases line up with TRBD1. The CDR3 extends over 14 amino acids. Germline values: CDR1 SGHAT, CDR2 FQNNGV. After removal of 1 base from V and 2 bases from J, the junction contained 2 bases not matched to a gene. CDR3 sequence: CASSLVRGPYEQYF. CDR3 DNA: TGTGCCAGCAGCTTAGTTAGGGGGCCCTACGAGCAGTACTTC.

The chain couples TRBV28 to TRBJ2-3, with a tentative D call TRBD1 (6 bases). V was pared by 6 bases and J by 1 base, with 11 bases between. Germline CDR1 is MDHEN and CDR2 is SYDVKM. The CDR3 covers 14 residues. Here the CDR3 reads CASRQWGRTDTQYF. The DNA for the CDR3 is TGTGCCAGCAGGCAATGGGGGCGCACAGATACGCAGTATTTT.

The chain has TRBV4-1 and TRBJ2-1; the match to TRBD1 covers 9 bases. V gave up 1 base and J gave up 9 bases; unmatched junction bases: 10. CDR3 length equals 16 residues. Germline CDR1 reads MGHRA; CDR2 reads YSYEKL. CDR3 bases: TGCGCCAGCAGCCAAGGTGGGGGACAGGGTATTCCTGAGCAGTTCTTC. This sequence encodes CASSQGGGQGIPEQFF.

This clone is medium-sized by share. J is TRBJ2-2 and V is TRBV4-1, with 9 bases aligning to TRBD2. The CDR3 covers 15 residues. V trimming: 7 bases; J trimming: 5 bases; junction bases outside the gene matches: 8. The V gene's germline CDR1 is MGHRA and CDR2 YSYEKL. The CDR3 DNA follows: TGCGCCAGCACCAATCAGCGGGAGGAGACCGGGGAGCTGTTTTTT. This translates into CASTNQREETGELFF.

The chain uses TRBV29-1 and TRBJ2-7, with unresolved D. The CDR3 consists of 12 residues. The V end was cut by 5 bases, the J end by 4 bases, with 12 bases between. CDR1 and CDR2 (germline): SQVTM, ANQGSEA. CDR3 sequence reads: CSVRYSGYEQYF. DNA for the CDR3: TGCAGCGTTCGGTACTCAGGATACGAGCAGTACTTC.

The V and J genes are TRBV18 and TRBJ2-7, with 9 positions matching TRBD1. The CDR3 length is 14 residues. V lost 6 bases and J lost 2; bases outside the gene matches: 5. Germline V CDR1 and CDR2: KGHSH, LQKENI. CDR3 sequence: CASSRDRVTYEQYF. The CDR3 DNA sequence: TGTGCCAGCTCGCGGGACAGGGTGACCTACGAGCAGTACTTC.